The clone carrying this T cell receptor beta chain was observed a single time. Study processing details: Reference gene primer amplification yielded estimated nucleated cell counts. Sequencing used immunoSEQ multiplex PCR; TCRdb keeps in-frame clones, though not all of them. V and J calls and clone size are copied from that table; D and trimming were computed from the DNA. The sample includes fewer than 250,000 clones, approximately 83% of them seen just once. This entry is derived from a study of blood T cell repertoires in COVID-19. Whole-study context: PBMCs, B-cell-depleted T cells, or T cells provided the cDNA or gDNA that made up the material.

Ages ranged from about 18 to 90 years, with residence in around 24 US areas. Participants' reported clinical history set cohort assignment. V lost 0 bases to trimming and J lost 4 bases, with 13 bases between them. CDR3 length: 17 residues. CDR1 is LGHNA and CDR2 is YNFKEQ in the germline V gene. Sequencing input: PBMCs or T cells enriched from blood (not recorded which). The TCR comes from a woman aged 40 to 50 who had been exposed to COVID-19. J is TRBJ2-6 and V is TRBV4-2; TRBD2 might be the D (6 bases). CDR3 sequence: CASSQDSAGGGANVLTF. CDR3 DNA sequence: TGTGCCAGCAGCCAAGATAGCGCCGGAGGGGGGGCCAACGTCCTGACTTTC.